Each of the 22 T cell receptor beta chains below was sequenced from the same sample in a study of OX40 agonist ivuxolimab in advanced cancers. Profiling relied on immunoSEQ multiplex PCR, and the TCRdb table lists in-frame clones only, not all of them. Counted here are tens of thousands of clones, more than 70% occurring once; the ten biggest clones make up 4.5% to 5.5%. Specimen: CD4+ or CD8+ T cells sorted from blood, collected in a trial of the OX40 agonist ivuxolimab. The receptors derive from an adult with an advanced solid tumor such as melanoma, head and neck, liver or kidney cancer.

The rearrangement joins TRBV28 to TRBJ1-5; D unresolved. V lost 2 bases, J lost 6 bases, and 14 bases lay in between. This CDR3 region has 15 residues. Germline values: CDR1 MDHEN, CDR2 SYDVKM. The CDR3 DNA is TGTGCCAGCAGTTTAGATCAACGCCGCGGTCAGCCCCAGCATTTT. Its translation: CASSLDQRRGQPQHF.

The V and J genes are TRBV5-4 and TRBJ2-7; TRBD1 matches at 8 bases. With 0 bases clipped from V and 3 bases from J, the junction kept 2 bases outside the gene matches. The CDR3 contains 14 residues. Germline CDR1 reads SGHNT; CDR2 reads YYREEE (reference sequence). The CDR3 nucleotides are TGTGCCAGCAGCTTGGGACAGGGGATCTACGAGCAGTACTTC. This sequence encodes CASSLGQGIYEQYF. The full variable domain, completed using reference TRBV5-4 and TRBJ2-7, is ETGVTQSPTHLIKTRGQQVTLRCSSQSGHNTVSWYQQALGQGPQFIFQYYREEENGRGNFPPRFSGLQFPNYSSELNVNALELDDSALYLCASSLGQGIYEQYFGPGTRLTVT.

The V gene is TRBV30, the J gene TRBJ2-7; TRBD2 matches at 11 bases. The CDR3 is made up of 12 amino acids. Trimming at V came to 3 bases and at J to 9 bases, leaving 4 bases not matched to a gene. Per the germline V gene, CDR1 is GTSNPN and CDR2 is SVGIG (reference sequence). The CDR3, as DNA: TGTGCCTGGAGCACTAGCGGGAGATGGCAGTACTTC. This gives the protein CAWSTSGRWQYF.

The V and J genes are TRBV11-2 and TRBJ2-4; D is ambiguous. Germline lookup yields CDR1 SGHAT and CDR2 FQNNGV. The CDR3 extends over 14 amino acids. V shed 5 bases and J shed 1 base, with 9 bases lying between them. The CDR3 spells CASSPQEAKNIQYF. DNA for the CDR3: TGTGCCAGCAGCCCTCAGGAGGCCAAAAACATTCAGTACTTC.

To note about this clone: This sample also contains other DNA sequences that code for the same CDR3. CDR3 protein: CASSFQNYEQYF. In DNA, the CDR3 is TGTGCCAGCAGTTTTCAGAACTACGAGCAGTACTTC. This rearrangement joins TRBV28 to TRBJ2-7; D uncertain. The germline V and J ends were trimmed by 3 bases and 3 bases, with 6 bases remaining between them. This CDR3 is built from 12 residues. CDR1 MDHEN and CDR2 SYDVKM come from the germline V gene.

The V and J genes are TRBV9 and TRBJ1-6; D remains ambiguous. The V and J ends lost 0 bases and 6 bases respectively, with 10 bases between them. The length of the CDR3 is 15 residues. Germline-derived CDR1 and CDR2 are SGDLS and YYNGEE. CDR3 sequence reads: CASSVAPGTNSPLHF. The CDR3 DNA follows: TGTGCCAGCAGCGTAGCTCCGGGAACTAATTCACCCCTCCACTTT. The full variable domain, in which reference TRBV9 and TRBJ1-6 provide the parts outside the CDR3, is DSGVTQTPKHLITATGQRVTLRCSPRSGDLSVYWYQQSLDQGLQFLIQYYNGEERAKGNILERFSAQQFPDLHSELNLSSLELGDSALYFCASSVAPGTNSPLHFGNGTRLTVT.

The CDR3 nucleotides are TGTGCCACAGGGGCTACCGATCAGCCCCAGCATTTT. It is translated as CATGATDQPQHF. The rearrangement links TRBV2 to TRBJ1-5, with a possible D match to TRBD1 (6 bases). In germline, CDR1 is SNHLY, CDR2 FYNNEI. CDR3 length equals 12 residues. Trimming took 10 bases from V and 5 from J, leaving 12 bases between them.

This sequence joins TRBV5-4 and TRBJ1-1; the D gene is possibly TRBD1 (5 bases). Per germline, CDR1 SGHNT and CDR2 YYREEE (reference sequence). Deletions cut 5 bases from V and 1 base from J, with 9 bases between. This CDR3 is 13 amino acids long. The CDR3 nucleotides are TGTGCCAGCAGACCACAGGCGAACACTGAAGCTTTCTTT. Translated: CASRPQANTEAFF.

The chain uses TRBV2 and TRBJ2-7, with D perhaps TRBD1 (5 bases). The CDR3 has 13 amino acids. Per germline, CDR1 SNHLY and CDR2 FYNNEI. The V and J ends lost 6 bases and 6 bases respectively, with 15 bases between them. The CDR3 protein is CASRGRPLGEQYF. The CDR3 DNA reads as TGTGCCAGCAGGGGGCGGCCCCTGGGCGAGCAGTACTTC.

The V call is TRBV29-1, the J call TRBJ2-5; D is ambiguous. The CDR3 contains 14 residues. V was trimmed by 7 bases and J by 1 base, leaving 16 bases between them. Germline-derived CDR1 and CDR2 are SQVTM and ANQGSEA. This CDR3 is CSARAPWSQETQYF. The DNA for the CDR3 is TGCAGCGCCCGGGCCCCGTGGAGCCAAGAGACCCAGTACTTC. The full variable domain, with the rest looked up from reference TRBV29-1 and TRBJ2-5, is SAVISQKPSRDICQRGTSLTIQCQVDSQVTMMFWYRQQPGQSLTLIATANQGSEATYESGFVIDKFPISRPNLTFSTLTVSNMSPEDSSIYLCSARAPWSQETQYFGPGTRLLVL.

The chain's CDR3 is CASLSLPPIEQYF. Here the CDR3 DNA reads TGTGCCAGCCTTAGTCTCCCCCCGATCGAGCAGTACTTC. This chain uses TRBV6-1 with TRBJ2-7; no definite D call. Germline values: CDR1 MNHNS, CDR2 SASEGT. V lost 8 bases and J 6 bases, leaving 17 bases between the germline ends. The CDR3 consists of 13 residues.

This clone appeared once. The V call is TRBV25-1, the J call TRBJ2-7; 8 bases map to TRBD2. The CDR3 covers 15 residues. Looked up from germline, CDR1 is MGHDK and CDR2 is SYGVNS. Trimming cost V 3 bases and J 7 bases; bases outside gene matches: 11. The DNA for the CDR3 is TGTGCCAGCAGTGACCCGGGACTAGGGTTGGAGGAGCAGTACTTC. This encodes CASSDPGLGLEEQYF.

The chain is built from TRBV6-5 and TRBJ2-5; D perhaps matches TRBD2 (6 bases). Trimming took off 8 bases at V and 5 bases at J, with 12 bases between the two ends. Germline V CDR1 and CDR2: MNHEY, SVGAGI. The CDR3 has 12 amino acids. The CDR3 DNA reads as TGTGCCAGCGGAGGGAGAGGGGAGACCCAGTACTTC. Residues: CASGGRGETQYF.

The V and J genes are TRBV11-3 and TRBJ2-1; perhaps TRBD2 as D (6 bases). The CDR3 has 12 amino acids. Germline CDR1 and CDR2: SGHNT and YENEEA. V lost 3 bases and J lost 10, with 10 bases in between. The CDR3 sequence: CASSFREEEQFF. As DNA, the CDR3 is TGTGCCAGCAGCTTTAGGGAGGAGGAGCAGTTCTTC.

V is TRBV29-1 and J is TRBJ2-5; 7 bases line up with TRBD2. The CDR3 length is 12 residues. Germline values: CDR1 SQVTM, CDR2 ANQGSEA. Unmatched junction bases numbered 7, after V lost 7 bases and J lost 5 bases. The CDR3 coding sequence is TGCAGCGGGACCGGGGGAGGGGAGACCCAGTACTTC. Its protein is CSGTGGGETQYF. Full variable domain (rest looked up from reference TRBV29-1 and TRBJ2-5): SAVISQKPSRDICQRGTSLTIQCQVDSQVTMMFWYRQQPGQSLTLIATANQGSEATYESGFVIDKFPISRPNLTFSTLTVSNMSPEDSSIYLCSGTGGGETQYFGPGTRLLVL.

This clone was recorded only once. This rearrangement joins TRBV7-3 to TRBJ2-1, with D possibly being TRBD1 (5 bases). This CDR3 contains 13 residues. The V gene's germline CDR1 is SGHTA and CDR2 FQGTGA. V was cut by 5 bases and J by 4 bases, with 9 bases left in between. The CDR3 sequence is CASSLRQYNEQFF. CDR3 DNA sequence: TGTGCCAGCAGCCTACGACAGTACAATGAGCAGTTCTTC.

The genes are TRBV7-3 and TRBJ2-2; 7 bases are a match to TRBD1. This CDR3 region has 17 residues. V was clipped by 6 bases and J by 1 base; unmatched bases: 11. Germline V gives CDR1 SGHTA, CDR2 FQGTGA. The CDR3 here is CASSYKGGAGNTGELFF. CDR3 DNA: TGTGCCAGCAGTTATAAAGGGGGCGCGGGGAACACCGGGGAGCTGTTTTTT.

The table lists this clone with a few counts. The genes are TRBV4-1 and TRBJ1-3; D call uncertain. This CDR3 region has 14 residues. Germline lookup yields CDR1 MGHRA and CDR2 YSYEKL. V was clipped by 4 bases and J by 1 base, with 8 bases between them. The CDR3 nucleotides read TGCGCCAGCAGCCGTCCGGGGTCTGGAAACACCATATATTTT. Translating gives CASSRPGSGNTIYF.

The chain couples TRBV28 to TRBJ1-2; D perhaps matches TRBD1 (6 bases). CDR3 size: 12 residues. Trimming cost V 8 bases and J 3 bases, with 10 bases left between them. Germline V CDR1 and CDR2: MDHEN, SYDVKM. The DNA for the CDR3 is TGTGCCAGCGGGGGGCTCGACTATGGCTACACCTTC. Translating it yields CASGGLDYGYTF.

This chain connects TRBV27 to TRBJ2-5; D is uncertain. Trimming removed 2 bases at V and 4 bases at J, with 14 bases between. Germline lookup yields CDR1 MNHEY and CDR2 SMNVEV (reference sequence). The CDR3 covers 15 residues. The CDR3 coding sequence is TGTGCCAGCAGTTTAGGAGAGGCTGGGCGAGAGACCCAGTACTTC. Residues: CASSLGEAGRETQYF.

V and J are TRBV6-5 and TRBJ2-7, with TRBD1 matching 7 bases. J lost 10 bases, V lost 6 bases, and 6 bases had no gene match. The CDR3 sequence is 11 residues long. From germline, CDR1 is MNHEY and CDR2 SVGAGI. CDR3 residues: CASSQGQVQYF. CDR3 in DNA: TGTGCCAGCAGCCAAGGACAGGTCCAGTACTTC.

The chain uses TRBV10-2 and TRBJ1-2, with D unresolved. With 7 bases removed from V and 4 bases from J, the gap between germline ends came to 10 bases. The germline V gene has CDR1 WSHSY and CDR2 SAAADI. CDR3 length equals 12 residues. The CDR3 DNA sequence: TGCGCCAGCAACGGGAATTCCTATGGCTACACCTTC. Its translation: CASNGNSYGYTF.